This paragraph covers one T cell receptor (beta chain) sequence. The data were obtained in a study of blood T cell repertoires in COVID-19. Looked up from germline, CDR1 is LGHDT and CDR2 is YNNKEL (reference sequence). This CDR3 is built from 14 residues. The junction had 4 bases not matched to a gene; V was cut back by 4 bases and J by 3 bases. Original data processing: Amplifying reference gene primers gave estimates of nucleated cell counts. Profiling relied on immunoSEQ multiplex PCR, and the TCRdb table lists in-frame clones only, not all of them. V and J calls and clone size are those listed in that table; D and trimming were worked out from the DNA. The table includes just over 60,000 clones, about three quarters detected once.

This clonotype was obtained from a man aged 30 to 39 with COVID-19, enrolled during active disease. Sequenced material: peripheral blood. The chain recombines TRBV3-1 (or the pseudogene TRBV3-2) with TRBJ2-5; 8 bases align to TRBD2. The CDR3 region is CASSRPGGEETQYF. CDR3 bases: TGTGCCAGCAGCCGTCCGGGGGGGGAAGAGACCCAGTACTTC.